This is a list of T cell receptor beta chains from one sample in a study of cytomegalovirus exposure and HLA in healthy donors. The repertoire was sequenced with immunoSEQ multiplex PCR; TCRdb's copy has only in-frame clones and lacks some. The table lists about 170,000 clones, more than 60% of them singletons. The sequencing input was PBMCs. Receptors originate from a woman in her fifties or sixties in good health and CMV-seropositive. The conserved cysteine and the conserved F or W are not part of the CDR3 here. Fields, in order: V gene, CDR3 protein.

TRBV20-1 | SASRGSEAF
TRBV9 | ASSAQVSGNTIY
TRBV11-2 | ASSLNRAGNTIY
TRBV11-3 | ASSQGEGRPGANGLT
TRBV11-2 | ASRLGGASSYNEQF
TRBV2 | ASSPTVYLEQY
TRBV29-1 | SATGQGGEKLF
TRBV2 | ASSEGGSSYNEQF
TRBV5-1 | ASSLAGTLLSGDYGYT
TRBV5-4 | ASSLKAGNYEQY
TRBV7-2 | ASSRGLAGGENEQF
TRBV6-5 | ASSSPGLTQY
TRBV9 | ASTSGFSRTGELF
TRBV4-3 | ASSHPATGSEAF
TRBV6-5 | ATRAGTDYEQY
TRBV5-1 | ASSLYLRTSGYNEQF
TRBV9 | ASSPDLY
TRBV6-5 | ASRSQAGVSNEQF
TRBV5-4 | ASSFTSGSRNEQF
TRBV28 | ASEKDWDTEAF
TRBV30 | AWTGQLTNEKLF
TRBV28 | ASSSNRGGNQPQH
TRBV6-6 | ASRPLPRQGRHTQY
TRBV7-9 | ASSPGTNIYNEQF
TRBV6-6 | ASSYQGTTDEKLF
TRBV28 | ASRERTGGPGPETQY
TRBV27 | ASSPPLVNEQF
TRBV11-2 | ASSPTGTPGKLF
TRBV29-1 | SVEDLQGGYT
TRBV2 | ARLIQTISGNTIY
TRBV29-1 | SVAPGTSNEQY
TRBV13 | ASSPRPGGIPSEAF
TRBV27 | ASSLGGTYEQY
TRBV28 | ASSLTYRAANIQY
TRBV6-5 | ASSYSLNTEAF
TRBV4-1 | ASSQRVDTFYEQY
TRBV10-2 | ASMMGQGNYGYT
TRBV6-6 | ASSYGGPYGYT
TRBV18 | ASSGTGADEQY
TRBV5-5 | ASSWTGAANSPLH
TRBV19 | ASSTTQPGNTIY